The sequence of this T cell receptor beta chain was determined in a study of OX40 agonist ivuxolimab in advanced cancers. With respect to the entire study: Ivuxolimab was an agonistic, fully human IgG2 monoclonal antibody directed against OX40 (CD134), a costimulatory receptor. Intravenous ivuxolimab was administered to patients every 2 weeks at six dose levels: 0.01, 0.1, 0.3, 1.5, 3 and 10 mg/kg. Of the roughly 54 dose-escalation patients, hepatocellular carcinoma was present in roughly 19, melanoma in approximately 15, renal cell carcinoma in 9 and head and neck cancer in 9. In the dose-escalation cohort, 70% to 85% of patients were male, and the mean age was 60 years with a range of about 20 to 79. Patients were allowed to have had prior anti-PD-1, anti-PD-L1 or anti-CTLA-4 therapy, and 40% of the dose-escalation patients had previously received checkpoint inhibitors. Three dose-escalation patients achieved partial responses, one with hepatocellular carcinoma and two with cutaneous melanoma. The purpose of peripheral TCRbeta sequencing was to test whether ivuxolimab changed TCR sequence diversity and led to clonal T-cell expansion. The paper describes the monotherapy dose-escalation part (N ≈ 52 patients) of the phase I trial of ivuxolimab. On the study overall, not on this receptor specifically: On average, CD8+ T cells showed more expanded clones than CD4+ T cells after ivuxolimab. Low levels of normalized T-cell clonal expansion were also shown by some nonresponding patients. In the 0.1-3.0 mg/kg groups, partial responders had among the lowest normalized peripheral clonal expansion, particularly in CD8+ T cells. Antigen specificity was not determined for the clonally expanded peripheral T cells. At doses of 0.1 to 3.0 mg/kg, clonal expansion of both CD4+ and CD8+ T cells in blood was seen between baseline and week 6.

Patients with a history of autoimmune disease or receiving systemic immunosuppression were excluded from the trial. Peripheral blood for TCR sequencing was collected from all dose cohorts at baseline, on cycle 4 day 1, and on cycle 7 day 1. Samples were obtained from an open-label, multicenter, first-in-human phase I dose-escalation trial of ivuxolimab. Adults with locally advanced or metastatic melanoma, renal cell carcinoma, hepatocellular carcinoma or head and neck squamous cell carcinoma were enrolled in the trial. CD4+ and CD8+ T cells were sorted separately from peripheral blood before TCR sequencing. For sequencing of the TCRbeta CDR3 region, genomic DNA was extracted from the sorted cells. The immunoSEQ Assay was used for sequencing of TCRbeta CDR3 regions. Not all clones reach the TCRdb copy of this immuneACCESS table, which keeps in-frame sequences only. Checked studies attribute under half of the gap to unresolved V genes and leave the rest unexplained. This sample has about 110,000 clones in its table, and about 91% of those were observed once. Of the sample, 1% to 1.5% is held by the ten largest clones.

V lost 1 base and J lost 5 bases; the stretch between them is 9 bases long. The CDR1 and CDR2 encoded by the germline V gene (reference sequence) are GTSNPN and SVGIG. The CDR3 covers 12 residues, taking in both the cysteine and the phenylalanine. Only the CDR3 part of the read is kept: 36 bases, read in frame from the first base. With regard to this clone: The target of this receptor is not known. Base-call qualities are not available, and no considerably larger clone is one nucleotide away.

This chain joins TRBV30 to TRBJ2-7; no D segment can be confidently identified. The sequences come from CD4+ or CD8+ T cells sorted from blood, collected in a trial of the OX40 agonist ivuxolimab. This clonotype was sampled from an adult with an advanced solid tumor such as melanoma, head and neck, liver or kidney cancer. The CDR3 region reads CAWSALHHEQYF. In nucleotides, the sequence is TGTGCCTGGAGTGCCCTCCATCACGAGCAGTACTTC.